Presented here are 15 T cell receptor beta chains from one specimen sequenced in a study of CD8 T cells in ankylosing spondylitis (dated by TCRdb to about 2017). Library method: 5' RACE. Sequencing instrument: Illumina HiSeq 2500. TCRdb reworked the public reads: Q25 trimming with fastp, MiXCR clone assembly, productive beta chains retained. All rows with the same CDR3 protein become a single entry with the most common DNA and genes. The sample table lists a few hundred thousand distinct CDR3 sequences, about 20% of them with a count of one. The ten largest make up 3% to 4% of the sample. The source material was blood, either unsorted or a sorted T cell fraction (not recorded which). These receptor sequences come from a female donor with ankylosing spondylitis or in good health (not recorded which).

This clonotype was picked up one time. The V gene is TRBV19, the J gene TRBJ2-1, with 7 positions matching TRBD1. The CDR3 length is 15 residues. The V gene end was trimmed by 4 bases and the J gene end by 6 bases; junction bases not matched to a gene: 9. Per germline, CDR1 LNHDA and CDR2 SQIVND (reference sequence). The CDR3 is CASSTRQGVSNEQFF. As DNA, the CDR3 is TGTGCCAGTAGTACCCGCCAGGGGGTGAGCAATGAGCAGTTCTTC.

Turning to this clonotype: The junction does not match germline at one end; this may be a read error. The chain combines TRBV7-7 with TRBJ2-1, with TRBD2 matching over 10 bases. This CDR3 spans 14 amino acids. Germline lookup yields CDR1 SSHAT and CDR2 FNYEAQ (reference sequence). The CDR3 region has the DNA TGTGCTAGCAGCTTAGATCCTAGCGGGAGTCAGCAGTTCTTC. Translating gives CASSLDPSGSQQFF.

This clonotype appeared a few times. DNA for the CDR3: TGTGCCAGCAGCGGAAAAAAACCAGAGACCCAGTACTTC. Translation gives CASSGKKPETQYF. This chain joins TRBV5-6 and TRBJ2-5; D gene uncertain. V lost 4 bases to trimming and J lost 4 bases, with 11 bases between them. Germline loops: CDR1 SGHDT, CDR2 YYEEEE. This CDR3 is built from 13 residues. Supplemented by reference TRBV5-6 and TRBJ2-5, the full variable domain reads DAGVTQSPTHLIKTRGQQVTLRCSPKSGHDTVSWYQQALGQGPQFIFQYYEEEERQRGNFPDRFSGHQFPNYSSELNVNALLLGDSALYLCASSGKKPETQYFGPGTRLLVL.

The rearrangement joins TRBV7-2 to TRBJ1-2; TRBD1 matches 10 bases. The CDR3 has 14 amino acids. Germline V gene sequence: CDR1 SGHTA, CDR2 FQGNSA. Trimming cost V 4 bases and J 4 bases; bases outside gene matches: 3. CDR3 nucleotides: TGTGCCAGCAGCTCGACAGGGGGCGTCTATGGCTACACCTTC. Its translation: CASSSTGGVYGYTF.

The chain has TRBV6-1 and TRBJ2-7, with D perhaps being TRBD1 or TRBD2 (6 bases each). The V end lost 3 bases, the J end lost 0 bases, and 12 bases lay between the germline ends. The germline CDR1 and CDR2 sequences are MNHNS and SASEGT. This CDR3 has 15 residues. This chain's CDR3 is CASSDRGLHSYEQYF. The CDR3 DNA reads TGTGCCAGCAGTGATCGGGGGCTCCACTCCTACGAGCAGTACTTC.

The sample holds many counts of this clonotype. This chain joins TRBV6-5 and TRBJ2-1; possible D gene TRBD2, 5 bases. Trimming removed 10 bases at V and 8 bases at J, with 12 bases between. Germline V gives CDR1 MNHEY, CDR2 SVGAGI. This CDR3 comprises 11 residues. The CDR3 protein is CATRRRDEQFF. The DNA of the CDR3 is TGTGCCACCCGCCGGCGGGATGAGCAGTTCTTC.

This clonotype was detected only a few times. V and J are TRBV2 and TRBJ2-1; D unresolved. V was cut by 7 bases and J by 4 bases, with 5 bases left in between. CDR3 length: 11 amino acids. Germline lookup yields CDR1 SNHLY and CDR2 FYNNEI. CDR3 sequence: CASTEYNEQFF. CDR3 sequence (DNA): TGTGCCAGCACCGAATACAATGAGCAGTTCTTC.

This clonotype was counted ten times or more. The gene calls are TRBV20-1 and TRBJ1-3; no firm D call. The CDR3 is 13 amino acids. V shed 4 bases and J shed 0 bases, with 7 bases lying between them. Germline V CDR1 and CDR2: DFQATT, SNEGSKA (reference sequence). The CDR3 region is CSAKGPSGNTIYF. The CDR3 DNA is TGCAGTGCTAAAGGCCCCTCTGGAAACACCATATATTTT.

The J gene is TRBJ2-1, the V gene TRBV10-3; D unresolved. The CDR3 length is 17 residues. Trimming left V 8 bases short and J 0 bases short, with 20 bases between. From germline, CDR1 is ENHRY and CDR2 SYGVKD. The CDR3: CAIGLDRAPYSYNEQFF. In nucleotides, the CDR3 is TGTGCCATCGGTCTCGATCGTGCGCCCTACTCCTACAATGAGCAGTTCTTC.

The chain couples TRBV9 to TRBJ1-4; 7 bases match TRBD1. Looked up from germline, CDR1 is SGDLS and CDR2 is YYNGEE. This CDR3 has 14 residues. Trimming took 4 bases from V and 13 from J; bases not matched to a gene: 13. The CDR3 DNA reads as TGTGCCAGCAGCTTTCAAGGACAGGAGGGTTCACTGTTTTTT. Its protein is CASSFQGQEGSLFF. Complete variable domain (other parts from reference TRBV9 and TRBJ1-4): DSGVTQTPKHLITATGQRVTLRCSPRSGDLSVYWYQQSLDQGLQFLIQYYNGEERAKGNILERFSAQQFPDLHSELNLSSLELGDSALYFCASSFQGQEGSLFFGSGTQLSVL.

This sequence joins TRBV5-5 and TRBJ2-7, with 8 bases aligning to TRBD1. CDR1 is SGHKS, CDR2 YYEKEE, per germline (reference sequence). V gave up 4 bases and J gave up 2 bases; unmatched junction bases: 5. This CDR3 spans 14 amino acids. The CDR3 sequence: CASSAATGAYEQYF. CDR3 nucleotide sequence: TGTGCCAGCAGCGCGGCGACAGGGGCCTACGAGCAGTACTTC.

This clonotype was observed a handful of times. V usage is TRBV29-1 and J usage is TRBJ1-1, with D perhaps matching TRBD1 (6 bases). This CDR3 contains 11 residues. Trimming took 8 bases from V and 5 from J, leaving 12 bases between them. The germline V gene encodes CDR1 SQVTM and CDR2 ANQGSEA. CDR3 in amino acids: CSSLRGTEAFF. In DNA form, the CDR3 reads TGCAGCTCATTGAGGGGGACTGAAGCTTTCTTT.

This clonotype has a count of ten or more. The rearrangement uses TRBV28 and TRBJ2-4; D is undetermined. This CDR3 spans 15 amino acids. The germline CDR1 and CDR2 sequences are MDHEN and SYDVKM. The germline V and J ends were trimmed by 1 base and 3 bases, with 10 bases remaining between them. The CDR3 DNA sequence: TGTGCCAGCAGTTTATTATCACAGAACAAAAACATTCAGTACTTC. Protein product: CASSLLSQNKNIQYF.

At least ten counts were recorded for this clonotype. The chain employs TRBV5-1 and TRBJ2-7; 9 bases match TRBD1. The CDR3 runs to 13 residues. Per germline, CDR1 SGHRS and CDR2 YFSETQ. J gave up 2 bases and V 3 bases, and 0 bases lay outside the gene matches. CDR3 in DNA: TGCGCCAGCAGCTGGGACAGGGCCTACGAGCAGTACTTC. Translated: CASSWDRAYEQYF.

This clonotype came up a few times. This sequence joins TRBV28 and TRBJ2-1; D is ambiguous. This CDR3 spans 16 amino acids. CDR1 MDHEN and CDR2 SYDVKM come from the germline V gene. The V and J ends lost 5 bases and 4 bases respectively, with 18 bases between them. The CDR3 nucleotides are TGTGCCAGCAGTCCATATCTGCGGATTAAGTACAATGAGCAGTTCTTC. Its protein product is CASSPYLRIKYNEQFF.